One and the same sample provided the 5 T cell receptor beta chains below, sequenced in a study of blood T cell repertoires in COVID-19. Some clones are missing from TCRdb's copy, which holds only in-frame ones; the method was immunoSEQ multiplex PCR. The data show about 380,000 clones, less than 85% seen once. Input material: peripheral blood. Every receptor here comes from a young woman with acute or convalescent COVID-19.

This chain links TRBV19 with TRBJ1-2; 9 nucleotides match TRBD1. CDR1 is LNHDA, CDR2 SQIVND, per germline (reference sequence). The CDR3 consists of 11 residues. J lost 8 bases, V lost 10 bases, and 5 bases had no gene match. CDR3 sequence: CANTGGGGYTF. CDR3 DNA: TGTGCCAATACAGGGGGCGGGGGCTACACCTTC.

The chain combines TRBV6-5 with TRBJ2-3; TRBD2 matches at 7 bases. V lost 2 bases, J lost 4 bases, and 3 bases stayed unmatched. The CDR3 has 14 residues. The germline CDR1 and CDR2 sequences are MNHEY and SVGAGI. The CDR3 nucleotides are TGTGCCAGCAGTTACGCGGGGGAAGCAGATACGCAGTATTTT. Its protein product is CASSYAGEADTQYF.

The rearrangement links TRBV9 to TRBJ2-5; TRBD2 aligns across 12 bases. The CDR3 extends over 14 amino acids. The V segment lost 4 bases and the J segment 14 bases; nucleotides outside the gene matches: 12. CDR1 and CDR2 (germline): SGDLS, YYNGEE. The CDR3 DNA reads TGTGCCAGCAGCCCCTCGCTAGCGGGAGGGGTCCCATACTTC. It translates to CASSPSLAGGVPYF.

In this sample, this clone is medium-sized. This chain connects TRBV7-8 to TRBJ2-2; 13 bases align to TRBD2. The CDR3 has 17 residues. The germline gives CDR1 SGHVS, CDR2 FQNEAQ. With V trimmed by 4 bases and J by 5 bases, 7 bases remained unmatched. CDR3 sequence: CASSSITGLAGTGELFF. Here the CDR3 DNA reads TGTGCCAGCAGCTCAATTACGGGACTAGCGGGAACCGGGGAGCTGTTTTTT.

The gene calls are TRBV6-5 and TRBJ2-7, with D possibly TRBD2 on 5 matching bases. From germline, CDR1 is MNHEY and CDR2 SVGAGI. This CDR3 spans 12 amino acids. The V and J ends lost 9 bases and 2 bases respectively, with 11 bases between them. CDR3 residues: CASLTNAYEQYF. Here the CDR3 DNA reads TGTGCCAGTTTGACTAACGCCTACGAGCAGTACTTC.